Shown below are 3 T cell receptor beta chains from a single sample sequenced in a study of neurological immune-mediated disorders. The sample's time point: longitudinal time-point 3. Via MiXCR, TCRdb re-called the 5' RACE reads, giving one row per CDR3 protein. The data contain about 99,000 distinct CDR3 sequences, less than 14% of them singletons. The sample taken for sequencing was PBMCs. The receptors stem from a female donor with HTLV-1-associated myelopathy (HAM/TSP).

This clonotype was observed many times. V and J are TRBV20-1 and TRBJ2-2; 7 nucleotides align to TRBD1. In germline, CDR1 is DFQATT, CDR2 SNEGSKA (reference sequence). V shed 3 bases, J shed 5 bases, and the junction held 12 bases outside the gene matches. This CDR3 region has 16 residues. The CDR3 here is CSARRVGTVQTGELFF. CDR3 nucleotide sequence: TGCAGTGCTAGGAGGGTGGGGACAGTCCAAACCGGGGAGCTGTTTTTT.

This clonotype showed up many times. The chain is built from TRBV12-5 and TRBJ2-1; D unresolved. Trimming shortened V by 8 bases and J by 10 bases, and 15 bases separated the two germline ends. The CDR3 sequence is 12 residues long. Germline lookup yields CDR1 LGHNT and CDR2 FRNRAP. DNA of the CDR3: TGTGCTAGTTCCCCGATCCCGTGGGAGCAGTTCTTC. It codes for CASSPIPWEQFF.

This clonotype was counted a few times. The chain is built from TRBV11-2 and TRBJ2-7; 8 bases fit TRBD1. Germline CDR1 and CDR2: SGHAT and FQNNGV. The V gene end was trimmed by 4 bases and the J gene end by 7 bases; junction bases not matched to a gene: 18. CDR3 length: 17 amino acids. The CDR3 region is CASSSRYWDRTGREQYF. CDR3 DNA sequence: TGTGCCAGCAGCTCTCGATATTGGGACAGGACGGGGCGGGAGCAGTACTTC.